The sequence of this T cell receptor (beta chain) was determined in a study of T-cell memory formation after mild COVID-19. General study points: A subset of responding clones appeared in pre-infection memory, suggesting cross-reactive memory joined.

TCRalpha and TCRbeta libraries used 5'RACE with constant-segment primers and UMIs. TCRdb re-analysed the 5' RACE reads in MiXCR, keeping a single row per CDR3 protein. The table shows under 250,000 distinct CDR3 sequences, with around 27% occurring only once. This clonotype turned up a few times. Its antigen is unknown. Germline V lookup: CDR1 PRHDT, CDR2 FYEKMQ (reference sequence). The V gene lost 5 bases and the J gene lost 0 bases, with 7 bases spanning the gap. This CDR3 is built from 13 residues. This chain joins TRBV13 and TRBJ2-5; D remains ambiguous. Specimen: PBMCs or a T cell subset sorted from them (not recorded which). This sequence originates from an adult woman who had mild COVID-19 (a few samples of this study predate the infection). Cell type and time point are not known. The CDR3 spells CASSPKYQETQYF. CDR3 DNA: TGTGCCAGCAGCCCCAAGTACCAAGAGACCCAGTACTTC.